This TCR beta chain was profiled in a study of blood T cell repertoires in COVID-19. Study information: Sample material is recorded as cDNA or gDNA derived from T cells, B-cell-depleted T cells, or PBMCs.

Repertoires were generated with immunoSEQ multiplex PCR, while TCRdb's copy carries only in-frame clones and drops some. The sample yields more than 150,000 clones, over 75% seen once. The germline V gene encodes CDR1 SGHRS and CDR2 YFSETQ. CDR3 size: 14 residues. J gave up 7 bases and V 5 bases, and 5 bases lay outside the gene matches. The TCR originated in a middle-aged woman with acute or convalescent COVID-19. The genes are TRBV5-1 and TRBJ1-6, with 8 bases aligning to TRBD1. The sample comprised peripheral blood. The CDR3 coding sequence is TGCGCCAGCAGACAGGACAGGGTGAATTCACCCCTCCACTTT. This sequence encodes CASRQDRVNSPLHF.